The next 3 T cell receptor beta chains were all read from a single sample in a study of cytomegalovirus exposure and HLA in healthy donors. PCR employed 60 Vbeta and 13 Jbeta primers. Generated by immunoSEQ multiplex PCR, the TCRdb table keeps only in-frame clones and is missing some. Its table lists some 130,000 clones. Source material: PBMCs. These TCRs come from a man between 18 and 35 years old in good health and CMV-seronegative.

The chain combines TRBV19 with TRBJ2-7, with TRBD2 matching 7 bases. The CDR3 spans 16 residues. The V gene end was trimmed by 5 bases and the J gene end by 0 bases; junction bases not matched to a gene: 10. The germline gives CDR1 LNHDA, CDR2 SQIVND (reference sequence). The CDR3 reads CASSLHLADSSYEQYF. The CDR3 DNA sequence: TGTGCCAGTAGTCTTCACCTAGCGGATAGCTCCTACGAGCAGTACTTC.

The chain is built from TRBV6-1 and TRBJ2-7; 7 bases fit TRBD1. With V trimmed by 7 bases and J by 5 bases, 11 bases remained unmatched. Germline V gene sequence: CDR1 MNHNS, CDR2 SASEGT. CDR3 length equals 14 residues. The CDR3 sequence: CASTLDRVVNEQYF. The CDR3 nucleotides are TGTGCCAGCACTCTAGACAGGGTCGTCAACGAGCAGTACTTC.

The chain couples TRBV7-3 to TRBJ2-1; D uncertain. V was clipped by 2 bases and J by 5 bases, with 10 bases between them. CDR3 length: 14 residues. CDR1 and CDR2 from the germline V gene are SGHTA and FQGTGA. The CDR3 coding sequence is TGTGCCAGCAGCTTAGGCAGGCCACACAATGAGCAGTTCTTC. Protein sequence: CASSLGRPHNEQFF.